This T cell receptor (beta chain) appears in the sequencing data of a study of vaccination and CD4 T cells after COVID-19. Noted treatment: 10-day PBMC culture with coronavirus spike peptide pools or control peptides (ViraFEST assay). An unexposed donor provided the CD4+ T cells, which were collected before the COVID-19 pandemic (2011-2018). This clonotype was seen a handful of times. Its matching antigen is unknown. The Oncomine TCR Beta short-read assay was what sequenced the DNA obtained from cultured CD4+ T cells. From the PCR reads, TCRdb called clonotypes with MiXCR, one entry per CDR3 protein. The table lists 9,500 to 10,000 distinct CDR3 sequences, about 33% of them singletons, with under 35% in the top ten. After removal of 4 bases from V and 3 bases from J, the junction contained 4 bases not matched to a gene. The CDR3 contains 14 residues. Germline V gene lookup returns CDR1 MNHNS and CDR2 SASEGT.

The specimen sequenced was CD4+ T cells from blood, cultured in vitro. The receptor was derived from a human donor in good health. The J gene is TRBJ1-2, the V gene TRBV6-1; the match to TRBD1 covers 8 bases. CDR3 protein: CASSVSDRDYGYTF. The CDR3 DNA reads as TGTGCCAGCAGTGTCTCGGACAGGGACTATGGCTACACCTTC.